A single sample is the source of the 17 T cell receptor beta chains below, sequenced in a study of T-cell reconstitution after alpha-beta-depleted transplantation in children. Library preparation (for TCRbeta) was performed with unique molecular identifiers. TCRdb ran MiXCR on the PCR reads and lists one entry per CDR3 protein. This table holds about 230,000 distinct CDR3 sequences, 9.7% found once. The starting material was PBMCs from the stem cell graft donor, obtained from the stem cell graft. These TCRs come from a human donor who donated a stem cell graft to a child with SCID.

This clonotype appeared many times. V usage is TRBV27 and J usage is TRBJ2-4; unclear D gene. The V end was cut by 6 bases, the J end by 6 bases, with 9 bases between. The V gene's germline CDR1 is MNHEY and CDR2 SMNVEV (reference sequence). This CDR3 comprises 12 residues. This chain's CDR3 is CASSPGGNIQYF. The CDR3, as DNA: TGTGCCAGCAGCCCCGGCGGAAACATTCAGTACTTC.

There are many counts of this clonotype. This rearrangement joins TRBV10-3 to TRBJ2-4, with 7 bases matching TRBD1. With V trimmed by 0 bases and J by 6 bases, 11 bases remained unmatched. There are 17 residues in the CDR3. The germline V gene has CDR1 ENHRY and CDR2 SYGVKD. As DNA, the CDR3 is TGTGCCATCAGTGAGTCCTCGCTTCTAGGGGGCAGAAACATTCAGTACTTC. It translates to CAISESSLLGGRNIQYF.

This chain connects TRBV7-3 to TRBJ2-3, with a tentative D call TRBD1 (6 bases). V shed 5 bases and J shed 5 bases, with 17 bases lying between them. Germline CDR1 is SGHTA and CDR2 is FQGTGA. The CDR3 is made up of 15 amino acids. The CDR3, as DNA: TGTGCCAGCAGCCCAACGAGACAGGACGGAGATACGCAGTATTTT. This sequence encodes CASSPTRQDGDTQYF.

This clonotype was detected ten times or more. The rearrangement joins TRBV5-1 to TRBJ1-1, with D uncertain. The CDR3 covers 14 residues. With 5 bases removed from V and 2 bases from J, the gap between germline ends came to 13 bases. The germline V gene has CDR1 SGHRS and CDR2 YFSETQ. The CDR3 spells CASRSSGFNTEAFF. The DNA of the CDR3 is TGCGCCAGCAGGTCGAGCGGGTTCAACACTGAAGCTTTCTTT.

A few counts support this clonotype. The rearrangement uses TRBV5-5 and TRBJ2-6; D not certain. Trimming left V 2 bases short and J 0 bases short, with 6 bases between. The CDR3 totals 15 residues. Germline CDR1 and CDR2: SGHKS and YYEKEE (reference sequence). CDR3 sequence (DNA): TGTGCCAGCAGCTTCCTATTCTCTGGGGCCAACGTCCTGACTTTC. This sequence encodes CASSFLFSGANVLTF.

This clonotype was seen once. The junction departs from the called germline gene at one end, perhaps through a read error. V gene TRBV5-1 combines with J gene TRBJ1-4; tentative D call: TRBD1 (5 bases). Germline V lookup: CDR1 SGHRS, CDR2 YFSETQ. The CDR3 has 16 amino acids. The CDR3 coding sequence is TGCGCCATCAGCTCCGACGCATCTGGGGCCCGTGAAAAACTGTTTTTT. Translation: CAISSDASGAREKLFF.

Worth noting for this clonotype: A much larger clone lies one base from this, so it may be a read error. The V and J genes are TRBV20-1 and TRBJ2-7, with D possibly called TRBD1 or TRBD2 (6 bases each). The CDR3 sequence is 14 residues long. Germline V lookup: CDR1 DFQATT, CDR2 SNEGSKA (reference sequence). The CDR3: CCARVAVEGGEQYF. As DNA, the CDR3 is TGCTGTGCTAGGGTAGCCGTTGAGGGGGGAGAGCAGTACTTC.

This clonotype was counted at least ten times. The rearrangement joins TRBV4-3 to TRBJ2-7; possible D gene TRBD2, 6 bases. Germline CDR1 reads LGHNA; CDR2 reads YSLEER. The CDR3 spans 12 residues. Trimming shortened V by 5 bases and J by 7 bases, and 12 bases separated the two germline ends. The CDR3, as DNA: TGCGCCAGCAGCTACACTGGAGGGGAGCAGTACTTC. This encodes CASSYTGGEQYF.

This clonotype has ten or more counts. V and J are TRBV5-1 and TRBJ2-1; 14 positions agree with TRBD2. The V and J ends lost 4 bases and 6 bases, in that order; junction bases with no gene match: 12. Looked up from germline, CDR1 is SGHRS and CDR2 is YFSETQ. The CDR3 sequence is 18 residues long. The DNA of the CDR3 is TGCGCCAGCAGCAGATGGACTAGCGGGGGGTATCGGGCCAATGAGCAGTTCTTC. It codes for CASSRWTSGGYRANEQFF.

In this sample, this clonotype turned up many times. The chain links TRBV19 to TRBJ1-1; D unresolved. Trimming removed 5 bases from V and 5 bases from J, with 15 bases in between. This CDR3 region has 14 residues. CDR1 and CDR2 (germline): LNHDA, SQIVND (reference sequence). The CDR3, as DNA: TGTGCCAGTAGTGAGGAGGGCCCGAAGACTGAAGCTTTCTTT. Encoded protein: CASSEEGPKTEAFF.

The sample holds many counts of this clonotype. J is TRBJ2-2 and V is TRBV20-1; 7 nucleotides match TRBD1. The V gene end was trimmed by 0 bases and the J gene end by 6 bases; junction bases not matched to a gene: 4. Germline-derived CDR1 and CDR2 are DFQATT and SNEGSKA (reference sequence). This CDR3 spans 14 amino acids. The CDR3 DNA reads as TGCAGTGCTAGAGAGGCCCAGGGGGCCGGGGAGCTGTTTTTT. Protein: CSAREAQGAGELFF.

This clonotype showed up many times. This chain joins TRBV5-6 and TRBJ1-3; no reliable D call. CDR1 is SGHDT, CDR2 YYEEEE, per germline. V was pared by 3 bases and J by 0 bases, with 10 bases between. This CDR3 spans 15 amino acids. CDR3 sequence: CASSWTESSGNTIYF. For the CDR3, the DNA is TGTGCCAGCAGCTGGACGGAATCCTCTGGAAACACCATATATTTT.

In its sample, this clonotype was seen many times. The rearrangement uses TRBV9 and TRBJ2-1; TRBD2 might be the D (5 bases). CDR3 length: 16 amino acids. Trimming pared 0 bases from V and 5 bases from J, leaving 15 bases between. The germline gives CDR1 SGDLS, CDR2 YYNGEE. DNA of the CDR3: TGTGCCAGCAGCGTAGACGTATCGGGGAGCCACAATGAGCAGTTCTTC. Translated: CASSVDVSGSHNEQFF.

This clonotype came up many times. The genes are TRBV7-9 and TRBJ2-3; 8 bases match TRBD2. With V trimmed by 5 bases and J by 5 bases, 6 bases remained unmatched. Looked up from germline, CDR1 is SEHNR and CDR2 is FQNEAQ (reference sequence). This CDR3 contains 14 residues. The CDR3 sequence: CASSKAGAVDTQYF. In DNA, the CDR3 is TGTGCCAGCAGCAAAGCGGGGGCCGTAGATACGCAGTATTTT.

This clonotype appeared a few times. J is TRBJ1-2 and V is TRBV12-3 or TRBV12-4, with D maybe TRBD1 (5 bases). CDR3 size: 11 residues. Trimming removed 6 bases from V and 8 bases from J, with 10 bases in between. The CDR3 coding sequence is TGTGCCAGCAGCGGACGACAGGGCTACACCTTC. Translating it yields CASSGRQGYTF.

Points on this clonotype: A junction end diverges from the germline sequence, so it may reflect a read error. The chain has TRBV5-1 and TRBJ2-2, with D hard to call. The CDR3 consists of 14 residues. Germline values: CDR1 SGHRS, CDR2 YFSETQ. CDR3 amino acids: CASSSRLLGGELFF. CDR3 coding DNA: TGTGCCAGCAGCTCCAGGCTGCTTGGCGGGGAGCTGTTTTTT. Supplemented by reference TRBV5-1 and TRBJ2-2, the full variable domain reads KAGVTQTPRYLIKTRGQQVTLSCSPISGHRSVSWYQQTPGQGLQFLFEYFSETQRNKGNFPGRFSGRQFSNSRSEMNVSTLELGDSALYLCASSSRLLGGELFFGEGSRLTVL.

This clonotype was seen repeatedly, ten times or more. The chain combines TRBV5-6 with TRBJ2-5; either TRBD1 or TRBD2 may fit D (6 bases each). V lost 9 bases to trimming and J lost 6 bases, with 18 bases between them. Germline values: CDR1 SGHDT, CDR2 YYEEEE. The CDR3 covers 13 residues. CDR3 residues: CATTGGLRKTQYF. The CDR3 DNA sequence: TGTGCCACTACTGGGGGGCTTCGGAAGACCCAGTACTTC.